These 26 T cell receptor beta chains originate from one sample sequenced in a study of T cell changes during pregnancy in multiple sclerosis. Here immunoSEQ multiplex PCR was the method, and the copy in TCRdb shows in-frame clones only, minus some. The repertoire includes fewer than 55,000 clones, around 90% of them detected once, and less than 5.5% sits in the top ten. The material was peripheral blood, obtained in the second trimester of pregnancy. Source of these receptors: a female donor in good health, enrolled as a control in a pregnancy study.

The gene calls are TRBV21-1 and TRBJ2-7; TRBD2 is the table's D call, not checked against the DNA. TRBV21-1 is listed as a pseudogene. The CDR3 contains 17 residues. The CDR3 DNA reads TGTGCCAGCAGCAAAGGTCCTAGACGGGAGGGGGCCTACGAGCAGTACTTC. It translates to CASSKGPRREGAYEQYF.

The chain has TRBV7-8 and TRBJ1-4; no firm D call. The CDR3 runs 15 residues. The germline V gene encodes CDR1 SGHVS and CDR2 FQNEAQ. Trimming cost V 2 bases and J 8 bases, with 15 bases left between them. The CDR3 is CASSLSGVIGEKLFF. CDR3 coding DNA: TGTGCCAGCAGCTTAAGCGGGGTGATTGGCGAAAAACTGTTTTTT.

The J gene is TRBJ2-1, the V gene TRBV7-2; D perhaps matches TRBD2 (5 bases). Germline assignment: CDR1 SGHTA and CDR2 FQGNSA. The CDR3 consists of 13 residues. V lost 1 base to trimming and J lost 8 bases, with 9 bases between them. CDR3 DNA: TGTGCCAGCAGCTTAGATGGTAGCGATGAGCAGTTCTTC. Translated: CASSLDGSDEQFF.

This clone showed up just once. The chain combines TRBV6-1 with TRBJ1-3; tentatively, D is TRBD1 (5 bases). Germline V gives CDR1 MNHNS, CDR2 SASEGT. The CDR3 extends over 15 amino acids. With 7 bases removed from V and 0 bases from J, the gap between germline ends came to 13 bases. CDR3 in amino acids: CASIGYRSSGNTIYF. In DNA, the CDR3 is TGTGCCAGCATAGGGTACAGGAGCTCTGGAAACACCATATATTTT.

This clone rates as medium-sized. CDR3 protein: CASSWGVTADGYTF. The CDR3 nucleotides read TGTGCCAGCAGCTGGGGGGTGACAGCTGATGGCTACACCTTC. This chain joins TRBV6-6 and TRBJ1-2, with D possibly being TRBD1 (5 bases). The germline V and J ends were trimmed by 6 bases and 6 bases, with 17 bases remaining between them. Germline V gene sequence: CDR1 MNHNY, CDR2 SVGAGI (reference sequence). CDR3 size: 14 residues.

Concerning this clone itself: One junction end does not reproduce the germline sequence, and a read error may be involved. The sample carries other DNA sequences with the same CDR3. The chain links TRBV5-1 to TRBJ1-2; the match to TRBD1 covers 12 bases. The germline gives CDR1 SGHRS, CDR2 YFSETQ. This CDR3 is built from 17 residues. The CDR3 bases are TGCGCCAGCACCTTCGGGACAGGGGGCCGTTCGAACTACGGCTACACCTTC. This codes for CASTFGTGGRSNYGYTF. Drawing the rest from reference TRBV5-1 and TRBJ1-2, the complete variable domain is KAGVTQTPRYLIKTRGQQVTLSCSPISGHRSVSWYQQTPGQGLQFLFEYFSETQRNKGNFPGRFSGRQFSNSRSEMNVSTLELGDSALYLCASTFGTGGRSNYGYTFGSGTRLTVV.

A single count supports this clone. The CDR3 DNA reads as TGTGCCAGCAGTGATTCCTTCGATCAGCCCCAGCATTTT. Its translation is CASSDSFDQPQHF. The chain links TRBV6-1 to TRBJ1-5; no reliable D call. CDR1 and CDR2 from the germline V gene are MNHNS and SASEGT. The V and J ends lost 3 bases and 5 bases respectively, with 8 bases between them. The CDR3 is made up of 13 amino acids.

The chain joins TRBV18 to TRBJ1-5, with TRBD1 matching over 9 bases. This CDR3 contains 16 residues. The germline CDR1 and CDR2 sequences are KGHSH and LQKENI. V lost 3 bases to trimming and J lost 1 base; unmatched junction nucleotides: 4. CDR3 sequence reads: CASSPGTGWSNQPQHF. In DNA form, the CDR3 reads TGTGCCAGCTCACCCGGGACAGGGTGGAGCAATCAGCCCCAGCATTTT. The variable domain in full, with the rest retrieved from reference TRBV18 and TRBJ1-5, is NAGVMQNPRHLVRRRGQEARLRCSPMKGHSHVYWYRQLPEEGLKFMVYLQKENIIDESGMPKERFSAEFPKEGPSILRIQQVVRGDSAAYFCASSPGTGWSNQPQHFGDGTRLSIL.

The chain is built from TRBV18 and TRBJ2-2, with 8 bases lining up with TRBD1. V shed 0 bases and J 2 bases; nucleotides not matched to a gene: 2. The CDR3 totals 16 residues. The germline V gene has CDR1 KGHSH and CDR2 LQKENI. CDR3 bases: TGTGCCAGCTCACCACCGGGACAGGCCAACACCGGGGAGCTGTTTTTT. It is translated as CASSPPGQANTGELFF. Combining the CDR3 with reference TRBV18 and TRBJ2-2 gives the whole variable domain NAGVMQNPRHLVRRRGQEARLRCSPMKGHSHVYWYRQLPEEGLKFMVYLQKENIIDESGMPKERFSAEFPKEGPSILRIQQVVRGDSAAYFCASSPPGQANTGELFFGEGSRLTVL.

CDR3: CASSQSHDGYTF. DNA for the CDR3: TGTGCCAGCAGTCAGTCCCATGATGGCTACACCTTC. The rearrangement links TRBV6-6 to TRBJ1-2, with D uncertain. This CDR3 has 12 residues. CDR1 and CDR2 from the germline V gene are MNHNY and SVGAGI (reference sequence). Trimming stripped 5 bases from V and 6 bases from J, with 10 bases between.

The chain uses TRBV7-9 and TRBJ1-2, with unresolved D. Per the germline V gene, CDR1 is SEHNR and CDR2 is FQNEAQ (reference sequence). Trimming removed 5 bases at V and 12 bases at J, with 16 bases between. This CDR3 is 12 amino acids long. The CDR3 reads CASSLAGRYDTF. The CDR3 region has the DNA TGTGCCAGCAGCCTCGCCGGGAGGTATGACACCTTC.

V usage is TRBV7-9 and J usage is TRBJ2-5, with TRBD2 matching 7 bases. Trimming at V came to 5 bases and at J to 5 bases, leaving 8 bases not matched to a gene. Germline CDR1 reads SEHNR; CDR2 reads FQNEAQ (reference sequence). This CDR3 contains 14 residues. The CDR3 nucleotides read TGTGCCAGCAGCCTGGACACCGGGGGGGAGACCCAGTACTTC. Amino acid sequence: CASSLDTGGETQYF.

The rearrangement joins TRBV29-1 to TRBJ1-1; weak D call: TRBD1 (6 bases). The germline V gene encodes CDR1 SQVTM and CDR2 ANQGSEA. V lost 3 bases and J 4 bases, leaving 18 bases between the germline ends. The CDR3 has 15 residues. CDR3 in amino acids: CSVERGWGGPTEAFF. The CDR3 DNA sequence: TGCAGCGTTGAGCGAGGGTGGGGGGGGCCCACTGAAGCTTTCTTT.

The genes are TRBV9 and TRBJ2-5, with 11 bases identical to TRBD2. CDR1 SGDLS and CDR2 YYNGEE come from the germline V gene. Germline trimming cut 0 bases from V and 4 bases from J; bases unmatched to any gene: 2. The CDR3 runs to 15 residues. CDR3 residues: CASSVGLAGGETQYF. CDR3 bases: TGTGCCAGCAGCGTAGGGCTAGCGGGGGGAGAGACCCAGTACTTC.

In its sample, this clone was seen a few times. This chain uses TRBV9 with TRBJ1-2, with 8 bases identical to TRBD1. This CDR3 has 13 amino acids. Germline-derived CDR1 and CDR2 are SGDLS and YYNGEE. V was pared by 4 bases and J by 4 bases, with 3 bases of the junction left unmatched. CDR3 protein: CASSRQGSYGYTF. The CDR3 coding sequence is TGTGCCAGCAGCCGACAGGGGAGCTATGGCTACACCTTC. Full variable domain (outside the CDR3, taken from reference TRBV9 and TRBJ1-2): DSGVTQTPKHLITATGQRVTLRCSPRSGDLSVYWYQQSLDQGLQFLIQYYNGEERAKGNILERFSAQQFPDLHSELNLSSLELGDSALYFCASSRQGSYGYTFGSGTRLTVV.

This chain uses TRBV29-1 with TRBJ1-2, with D tentatively TRBD1 (6 bases). The CDR3 runs 14 residues. The V and J ends lost 3 bases and 8 bases respectively, with 19 bases between them. Germline CDR1 reads SQVTM; CDR2 reads ANQGSEA. This chain's CDR3 is CSVDGQSSPGGYTF. The DNA of the CDR3 is TGCAGCGTTGATGGACAGTCCTCCCCGGGGGGCTACACCTTC. Based on the CDR3 plus reference TRBV29-1 and TRBJ1-2, the full variable domain is SAVISQKPSRDICQRGTSLTIQCQVDSQVTMMFWYRQQPGQSLTLIATANQGSEATYESGFVIDKFPISRPNLTFSTLTVSNMSPEDSSIYLCSVDGQSSPGGYTFGSGTRLTVV.

The chain uses TRBV10-2 and TRBJ1-1, with D possibly TRBD1 on 6 matching bases. V lost 2 bases to trimming and J lost 1 base, with 8 bases between them. The length of the CDR3 is 14 residues. The germline V gene encodes CDR1 WSHSY and CDR2 SAAADI. CDR3 DNA sequence: TGCGCCAGCAGTGAGACGGACAGGAACACTGAAGCTTTCTTT. Residues: CASSETDRNTEAFF.

J is TRBJ2-7 and V is TRBV5-1, with 14 bases that match TRBD2. The CDR3 is 16 amino acids. Per germline, CDR1 SGHRS and CDR2 YFSETQ. The V segment lost 4 bases and the J segment 4 bases; nucleotides outside the gene matches: 7. This CDR3 is CASSHRGTSGSYEQYF. In DNA, the CDR3 is TGCGCCAGCAGCCACAGGGGGACTAGCGGGAGTTACGAGCAGTACTTC.

This chain joins TRBV6-6 and TRBJ1-1, with D possibly matching TRBD1 (5 bases). With 7 bases removed from V and 8 bases from J, the gap between germline ends came to 20 bases. The CDR3 is made up of 14 amino acids. From germline, CDR1 is MNHNY and CDR2 SVGAGI (reference sequence). CDR3 nucleotide sequence: TGTGCCAGCACTCTTTGGGGGGACCCGGCCGAAGCTTTCTTT. Its translation: CASTLWGDPAEAFF.

Here the CDR3 reads CARSTGQINTGELFF. CDR3 nucleotides: TGTGCCAGAAGCACGGGACAGATCAACACCGGGGAGCTGTTTTTT. The chain combines TRBV5-3 with TRBJ2-2; 7 bases map to TRBD1. TRBV5-3 is annotated as an ORF whose role is uncertain. The V gene end was trimmed by 4 bases and the J gene end by 2 bases; junction bases not matched to a gene: 5. The CDR3 is 15 residues long.

The chain is built from TRBV6-6 and TRBJ1-3; no firm D call. The CDR3 is 15 residues long. Germline lookup yields CDR1 MNHNY and CDR2 SVGAGI (reference sequence). Between the trimmed V and J ends, which lost 0 bases and 0 bases, there was a span of 6 bases. The CDR3 loop is CASSYSPDSGNTIYF. DNA of the CDR3: TGTGCCAGCAGTTACTCTCCAGACTCTGGAAACACCATATATTTT.

The count of this clone is one. This chain connects TRBV30 to TRBJ1-1; a weak D match, TRBD1 (5 bases). The germline V and J ends were trimmed by 5 bases and 1 base, with 11 bases remaining between them. Germline loops: CDR1 GTSNPN, CDR2 SVGIG (reference sequence). This CDR3 has 13 residues. The CDR3 region is CAWSWGGNTEAFF. The CDR3 DNA reads as TGTGCCTGGTCGTGGGGGGGGAACACTGAAGCTTTCTTT.

The chain combines TRBV5-4 with TRBJ2-2; the match to TRBD2 covers 13 bases. The germline V gene has CDR1 SGHNT and CDR2 YYREEE (reference sequence). The V gene end was trimmed by 2 bases and the J gene end by 0 bases; junction bases not matched to a gene: 4. This CDR3 region has 18 residues. The CDR3 region is CASSFGLAGAANTGELFF. The CDR3, as DNA: TGTGCCAGCAGCTTCGGACTAGCGGGAGCTGCGAACACCGGGGAGCTGTTTTTT.

The chain has TRBV5-6 and TRBJ1-1; TRBD1 matches at 10 bases. V shed 5 bases, J shed 4 bases, and the junction held 8 bases outside the gene matches. CDR3 length: 15 amino acids. CDR1 SGHDT and CDR2 YYEEEE come from the germline V gene. The CDR3 DNA reads TGTGCCAGCAGTCGGGGGGACAGGGGTGTCACTGAAGCTTTCTTT. It translates to CASSRGDRGVTEAFF.

The chain couples TRBV19 to TRBJ2-3; 7 nucleotides match TRBD2. The CDR3 is 15 amino acids. The germline gives CDR1 LNHDA, CDR2 SQIVND (reference sequence). Trimming removed 2 bases from V and 1 base from J; junction bases left unmatched: 3. The chain's CDR3 is CASSIMSGGTDTQYF. The CDR3 DNA is TGTGCCAGTAGTATAATGAGCGGGGGCACAGATACGCAGTATTTT.

To note about this clone: At one boundary the junction diverges from the germline segment, which might be a read error. The chain combines TRBV6-1 with TRBJ1-4, with 10 bases identical to TRBD1. Germline CDR1 is MNHNS and CDR2 is SASEGT. The CDR3 spans 17 residues. The CDR3 sequence is CASREAGTGVANEKLFF. The CDR3 DNA reads TGTGCCAGCAGGGAAGCCGGGACAGGGGTGGCTAATGAAAAACTGTTTTTT.